This paragraph reports one T cell receptor (beta chain). CDR1 LGHNT and CDR2 FRNRAP come from the germline V gene. The trim removed 0 bases at V and 7 bases at J, leaving 8 bases unmatched. This CDR3 has 16 amino acids. Original data processing: Cell counts per sample came from amplifying reference gene primers. Assay: immunoSEQ multiplex PCR; the TCRdb copy retains only in-frame clones and omits some. V and J calls and clone size are as listed in that table; D and trimming were resolved from the DNA. This sample has under 300,000 clones; over 90% occur once, and the top ten carry roughly 0.8%. This specimen belongs to a study of blood T cell repertoires in COVID-19. Study-wide background: COVID-19 samples collected from the United States, Italy and Spain covered acute and convalescent phases. In each case, the material was cDNA or gDNA derived from T cells, B-cell-depleted T cells, or PBMCs.

The gene calls are TRBV12-5 and TRBJ1-5; 8 bases map to TRBD1. Input material: peripheral blood. The receptor's source is a man under 40 with COVID-19, enrolled during active disease. CDR3 nucleotide sequence: TGTGCTAGTGGTTTGGTACACCCAGGGGGCCTCCAGCCCCAGCATTTT. Amino acids: CASGLVHPGGLQPQHF.